The 13 T cell receptor beta chains in this list originate from one sample, sequenced in a study of T-cell memory formation after mild COVID-19. A single record per CDR3 protein comes from TCRdb applying MiXCR to the 5' RACE reads. The data show about 620,000 distinct CDR3 sequences, approximately 19% seen once. Sequencing used PBMCs or a T cell subset sorted from them (not recorded which). The receptor set was obtained from an adult woman who had mild COVID-19 (a few samples of this study predate the infection). Cell type and time point are not known.

The genes are TRBV5-1 and TRBJ2-7, with a possible D match to TRBD2 (5 bases). CDR3 length equals 12 residues. V dropped 6 bases and J dropped 4 bases, with 11 bases sitting between them. CDR1 is SGHRS, CDR2 YFSETQ, per germline. The CDR3 sequence: CASTGTGYEQYF. The CDR3 nucleotides are TGCGCCAGCACCGGAACGGGGTACGAGCAGTACTTC. Together with reference TRBV5-1 and TRBJ2-7, the CDR3 gives the full variable domain: KAGVTQTPRYLIKTRGQQVTLSCSPISGHRSVSWYQQTPGQGLQFLFEYFSETQRNKGNFPGRFSGRQFSNSRSEMNVSTLELGDSALYLCASTGTGYEQYFGPGTRLTVT.

This clonotype was observed a handful of times. The chain combines TRBV6-6 with TRBJ2-1; TRBD2 matches at 8 bases. The CDR3 sequence is 16 residues long. From germline, CDR1 is MNHNY and CDR2 SVGAGI (reference sequence). V lost 8 bases to trimming and J lost 7 bases; unmatched junction nucleotides: 16. The CDR3 reads CASVDQSGGLWNEQFF. CDR3 nucleotide sequence: TGTGCCAGCGTAGACCAGTCGGGGGGGCTCTGGAATGAGCAGTTCTTC.

The rearrangement links TRBV4-1 to TRBJ2-5; the D call may be TRBD1 or TRBD2 (5 bases each). Germline values: CDR1 MGHRA, CDR2 YSYEKL. The V end was cut by 1 base, the J end by 0 bases, with 9 bases between. There are 15 residues in the CDR3. CDR3 sequence (DNA): TGCGCCAGCAGCCAAGGGTGGGGGAACCAAGAGACCCAGTACTTC. Protein product: CASSQGWGNQETQYF.

This clonotype appeared a few times. The chain combines TRBV20-1 with TRBJ2-1, with 9 nucleotides matching TRBD2. The germline V gene has CDR1 DFQATT and CDR2 SNEGSKA (reference sequence). With 6 bases clipped from V and 6 bases from J, the junction kept 9 bases outside the gene matches. The CDR3 runs 14 residues. In DNA, the CDR3 is TGCAGTGCCAGCAGCGGGGGGTCGGCCAATGAGCAGTTCTTC. This gives the protein CSASSGGSANEQFF.

The genes are TRBV3-1 and TRBJ1-2; D remains unclear. The germline CDR1 and CDR2 sequences are LGHDT and YNNKEL (reference sequence). This CDR3 has 12 amino acids. The V end lost 2 bases, the J end lost 8 bases, and 9 bases lay between the germline ends. This CDR3 is CASSQLREGYTF. For the CDR3, the DNA is TGTGCCAGCAGCCAACTCCGGGAAGGCTACACCTTC. Together with reference TRBV3-1 and TRBJ1-2, the CDR3 gives the full variable domain: DTAVSQTPKYLVTQMGNDKSIKCEQNLGHDTMYWYKQDSKKFLKIMFSYNNKELIINETVPNRFSPKSPDKAHLNLHINSLELGDSAVYFCASSQLREGYTFGSGTRLTVV.

The V and J genes are TRBV10-3 and TRBJ1-5; maybe TRBD1 (6 bases). This CDR3 has 17 residues. CDR1 is ENHRY, CDR2 SYGVKD, per germline. Trimming stripped 1 base from V and 4 bases from J, with 17 bases between. Written as DNA, the CDR3 is TGTGCCATCAGTGAGTACGGGGGGCGCGTAGCAAATCAGCCCCAGCATTTT. Translated: CAISEYGGRVANQPQHF.

The chain is built from TRBV7-9 and TRBJ1-2; D is ambiguous. Looked up from germline, CDR1 is SEHNR and CDR2 is FQNEAQ (reference sequence). The CDR3 has 13 residues. V was clipped by 1 base and J by 5 bases, with 8 bases between them. CDR3 in DNA: TGTGCCAGCAGCTTAGGGGCAACTTATGGCTACACCTTC. Translation: CASSLGATYGYTF.

This clonotype was observed a handful of times. The rearrangement links TRBV25-1 to TRBJ2-1; 8 bases agree with TRBD2. V trimming: 3 bases; J trimming: 2 bases; junction bases outside the gene matches: 6. The CDR3 has 16 residues. Germline assignment: CDR1 MGHDK and CDR2 SYGVNS. CDR3: CASSDPGRAPYNEQFF. The CDR3 nucleotides are TGTGCCAGCAGTGACCCCGGGAGGGCCCCCTACAATGAGCAGTTCTTC.

The V and J genes are TRBV18 and TRBJ2-6, with a tentative D call TRBD2 (6 bases). CDR1 and CDR2 (germline): KGHSH, LQKENI. The germline V and J ends were trimmed by 3 bases and 4 bases, with 16 bases remaining between them. This CDR3 is built from 17 residues. The CDR3 nucleotides are TGTGCCAGCTCACCCCCGGCTCGGGGGTCCGGGGCCAACGTCCTGACTTTC. Residues: CASSPPARGSGANVLTF.

The chain joins TRBV6-6 to TRBJ2-5; TRBD1 might be the D (6 bases). The germline V gene encodes CDR1 MNHNY and CDR2 SVGAGI (reference sequence). V was clipped by 5 bases and J by 3 bases, with 16 bases between them. CDR3 length: 15 residues. CDR3 bases: TGTGCCAGCAGTCAACAGGGTGCGGGCGAAGAGACCCAGTACTTC. The encoded protein is CASSQQGAGEETQYF.

V and J are TRBV5-1 and TRBJ2-1; unclear D gene. The V gene lost 4 bases and the J gene lost 5 bases, with 10 bases spanning the gap. Germline values: CDR1 SGHRS, CDR2 YFSETQ. The CDR3 consists of 13 residues. As DNA, the CDR3 is TGCGCCAGCAGCGGCGGACGGAACAATGAGCAGTTCTTC. The encoded protein is CASSGGRNNEQFF.

The chain links TRBV2 to TRBJ2-1; a weak D match, TRBD2 (6 bases). V lost 2 bases, J lost 12 bases, and 11 bases lay in between. CDR3 length: 12 residues. Germline lookup yields CDR1 SNHLY and CDR2 FYNNEI. The DNA for the CDR3 is TGTGCCAGCAGTGAAACGGGAGAGAGGCAGTTCTTC. This gives the protein CASSETGERQFF.

The chain's CDR3 is CASSPGATRVTQYF. The CDR3 DNA sequence: TGTGCCAGCAGCCCCGGGGCCACGAGGGTTACGCAGTATTTT. The chain employs TRBV12-3 or TRBV12-4 and TRBJ2-3, with D perhaps given as TRBD1 or TRBD2 (5 bases each). This CDR3 contains 14 residues. V gave up 6 bases and J gave up 8 bases, with 18 bases separating them.